The source of this T cell receptor (beta chain) is a study of blood T cell repertoires in COVID-19. Study as a whole: Samples of COVID-19 (acute and convalescent) were obtained from the United States, Italy and Spain. The cDNA or gDNA used as material had been derived from T cells, B-cell-depleted T cells, or PBMCs.

The CDR3 consists of 15 residues. The V and J ends lost 4 bases and 2 bases, in that order; junction bases with no gene match: 6. In germline, CDR1 is SGDLS, CDR2 YYNGEE. In the original analysis: Estimation of nucleated cell counts was performed using reference gene primer amplification. Using immunoSEQ multiplex PCR, the repertoire was profiled, and TCRdb retains in-frame clones only, with some absent. Clone size and the V and J calls come from that table; the DNA yielded D and trimming. The data hold more than 200,000 clones, with over 70% observed a single time. V is TRBV9 and J is TRBJ2-5; TRBD1 matches at 9 bases. This clonotype was sampled from a woman aged 80 or over with acute or convalescent COVID-19. Input material: peripheral blood. In nucleotides, the CDR3 is TGTGCCAGCAGCAAATGGACAGGGGCTCAAGAGACCCAGTACTTC. It specifies CASSKWTGAQETQYF.